This T cell receptor beta chain is from a study of control samples from healthy donors and cancer patients. This clone occurred a few times. Germline CDR1 reads SGHNT; CDR2 reads YYREEE (reference sequence). CDR3 length: 16 residues. V shed 3 bases and J shed 3 bases, with 17 bases lying between them. TCRdb keeps only in-frame clones here, not all; method: immunoSEQ multiplex PCR. This table holds approximately 140,000 clones, about 90% found once. Sequenced material: PBMCs. The TCR was taken from a middle-aged man with head and neck cancer. The chain couples TRBV5-4 to TRBJ2-3; maybe TRBD2 (7 bases). This CDR3 reads CASSSGGGGRTDTQYF. The CDR3 DNA reads as TGTGCCAGCAGCTCCGGAGGGGGGGGCAGGACAGATACGCAGTATTTT.